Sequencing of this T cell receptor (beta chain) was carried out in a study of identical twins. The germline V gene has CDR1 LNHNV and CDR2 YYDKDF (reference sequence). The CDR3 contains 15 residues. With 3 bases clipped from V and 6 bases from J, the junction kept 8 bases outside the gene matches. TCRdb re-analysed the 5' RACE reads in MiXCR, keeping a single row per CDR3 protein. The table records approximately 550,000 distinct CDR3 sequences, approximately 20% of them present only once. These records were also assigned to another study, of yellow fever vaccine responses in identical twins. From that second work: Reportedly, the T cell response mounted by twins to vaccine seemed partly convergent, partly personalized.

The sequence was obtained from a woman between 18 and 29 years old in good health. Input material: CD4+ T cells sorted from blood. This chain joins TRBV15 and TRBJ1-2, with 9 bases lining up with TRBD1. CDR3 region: CATSRNLGTGHGYTF. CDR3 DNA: TGTGCCACCAGCAGGAATCTCGGGACAGGGCATGGCTACACCTTC.